This TCR beta chain emerged from a study of CD8+ T cells in alopecia areata. Study-level points and caveats: Patients shared TCRs less clearly than mice did, possibly owing to HLA. The study found higher clonality in lesional than normal scalp, especially in alopecia totalis/universalis.

As to this clone: No antigen is known for it.

Reverse transcribed after extraction, RNA yielded cDNA as the sequencing template. The protocol was immunoSEQ multiplex PCR, while the TCRdb copy is restricted to in-frame clones and leaves out a portion. The sample consists of about 110,000 clones, 55% to 75% of them appearing once. From PBMCs, CD4+ and CD8+ T cells were sorted. V lost 6 bases and J lost 1; bases outside the gene matches: 5. The V gene's germline CDR1 is SQVTM and CDR2 ANQGSEA. This CDR3 has 13 residues. Sequenced: CD8+ T cells sorted from blood. The sequence derives from a human donor in good health. The rearrangement links TRBV29-1 to TRBJ1-2; 7 positions agree with TRBD1. This CDR3 reads CSVAGTDNYGYTF. The DNA of the CDR3 is TGCAGCGTGGCCGGGACAGATAACTATGGCTACACCTTC.